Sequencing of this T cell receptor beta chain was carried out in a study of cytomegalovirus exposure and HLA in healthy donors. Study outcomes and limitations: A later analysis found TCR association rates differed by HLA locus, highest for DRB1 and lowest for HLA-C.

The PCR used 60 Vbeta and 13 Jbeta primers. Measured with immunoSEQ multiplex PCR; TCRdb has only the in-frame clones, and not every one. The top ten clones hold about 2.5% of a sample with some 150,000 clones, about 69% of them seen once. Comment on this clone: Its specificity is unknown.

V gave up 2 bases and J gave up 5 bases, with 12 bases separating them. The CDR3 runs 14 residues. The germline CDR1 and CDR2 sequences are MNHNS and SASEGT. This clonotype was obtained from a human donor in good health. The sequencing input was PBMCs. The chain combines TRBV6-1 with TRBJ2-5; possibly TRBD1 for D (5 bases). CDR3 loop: CASSEYARAETQYF. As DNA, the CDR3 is TGTGCCAGCAGTGAATATGCCAGGGCGGAGACCCAGTACTTC.